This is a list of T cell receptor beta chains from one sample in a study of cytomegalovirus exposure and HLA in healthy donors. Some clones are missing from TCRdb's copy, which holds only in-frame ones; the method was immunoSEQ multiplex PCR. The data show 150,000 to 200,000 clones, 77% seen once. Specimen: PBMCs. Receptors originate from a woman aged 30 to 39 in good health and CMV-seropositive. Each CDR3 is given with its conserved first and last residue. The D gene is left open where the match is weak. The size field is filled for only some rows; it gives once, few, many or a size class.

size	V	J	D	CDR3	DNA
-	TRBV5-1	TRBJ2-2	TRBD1	CASAQGAGANTGELFF	TGCGCCAGCGCGCAGGGGGCTGGTGCGAACACCGGGGAGCTATTTTTT
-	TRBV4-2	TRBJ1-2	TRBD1	CASSQDQGAIYGYTF	TGTGCCAGCAGCCAAGATCAGGGGGCTATCTATGGCTACACCTTC
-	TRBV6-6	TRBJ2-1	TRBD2	CASSYFSGPHNEQFF	TGTGCCAGCAGTTACTTTAGCGGGCCGCACAATGAGCAGTTCTTC
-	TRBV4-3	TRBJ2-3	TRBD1	CASMKARITGTGGTDTQYF	TGCGCCAGCATGAAAGCCCGAATCACCGGGACAGGGGGCACAGATACGCAGTATTTT
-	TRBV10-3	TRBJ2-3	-	CAISDPGKRTDTQYF	TGTGCCATCAGTGACCCGGGGAAACGCACAGATACGCAGTATTTT
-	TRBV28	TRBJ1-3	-	CASSLPRQVFSGNTIYF	TGTGCCAGCAGTTTACCACGACAGGTCTTCTCTGGAAACACCATATATTTT
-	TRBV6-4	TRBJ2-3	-	CASSDQRETSTDTQYF	TGTGCCAGCAGTGACCAACGGGAGACTAGCACAGATACGCAGTATTTT
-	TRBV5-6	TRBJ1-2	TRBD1	CASSLVGQNYGYTF	TGTGCCAGCAGCTTGGTGGGACAGAACTATGGCTACACCTTC
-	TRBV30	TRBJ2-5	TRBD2	CAWGGLVVETQYF	TGTGCCTGGGGGGGACTAGTAGTGGAGACCCAGTACTTC
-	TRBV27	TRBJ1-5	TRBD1	CATTSDGTGGQPQHF	TGTGCCACCACCTCCGATGGGACAGGTGGACAGCCCCAGCATTTT
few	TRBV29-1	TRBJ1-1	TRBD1	CSVQPLGGTGRMNTEAFF	TGCAGCGTTCAGCCCCTGGGGGGGACAGGGCGCATGAACACTGAAGCTTTCTTT
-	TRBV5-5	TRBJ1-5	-	CASSFSVTNQPQHF	TGTGCCAGCAGCTTTTCGGTCACCAATCAGCCCCAGCATTTT
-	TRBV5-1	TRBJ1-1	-	CASSLVVQGNTEAFF	TGCGCCAGCAGCTTGGTCGTACAGGGGAACACTGAAGCTTTCTTT
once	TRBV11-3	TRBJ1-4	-	CASSLGRGNEKLFF	TGTGCCAGCAGCTTAGGCCGGGGGAATGAAAAACTGTTTTTT
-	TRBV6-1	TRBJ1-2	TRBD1	CASTPDRFYYGYTF	TGTGCCAGCACCCCGGACAGGTTTTACTATGGCTACACCTTC
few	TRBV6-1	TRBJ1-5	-	CASRQGARQPQHF	TGTGCCAGCAGGCAGGGCGCCAGACAGCCCCAGCATTTT
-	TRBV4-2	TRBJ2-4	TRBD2	CASSQELAGGGMNIQYF	TGTGCCAGCAGCCAAGAACTAGCGGGAGGTGGTATGAACATTCAGTACTTC
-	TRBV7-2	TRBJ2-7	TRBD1	CASSRGTGGYYEQYF	TGTGCCAGCAGCCGCGGGACAGGGGGCTACTACGAGCAGTACTTC
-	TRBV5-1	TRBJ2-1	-	CASSLFQGSNNEQFF	TGCGCCAGCAGCTTGTTTCAGGGGTCTAACAATGAGCAGTTCTTC
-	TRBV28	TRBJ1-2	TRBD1	CASSSSLDRGYGYTF	TGTGCCAGCAGTTCCTCGCTCGACAGGGGGTATGGCTACACCTTC
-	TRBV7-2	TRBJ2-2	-	CASSFGGANTGELFF	TGTGCCAGCAGCTTCGGGGGAGCGAACACCGGGGAGCTGTTTTTT
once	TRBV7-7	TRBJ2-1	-	CASSLYIGGGNEQFF	TGTGCCAGCAGCTTATACATAGGGGGGGGGAATGAGCAGTTCTTC
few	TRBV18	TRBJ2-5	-	CASSTTAGAQRETQYF	TGTGCCAGCTCAACCACCGCGGGGGCTCAGCGGGAGACCCAGTACTTC
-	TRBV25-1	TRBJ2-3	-	CASERYSTDTQYF	TGTGCCAGCGAGAGGTACAGCACAGATACGCAGTATTTT
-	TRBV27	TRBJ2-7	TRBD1	CASRVDRGRGEQYF	TGTGCCAGCAGAGTAGACAGGGGGCGAGGGGAGCAGTACTTC
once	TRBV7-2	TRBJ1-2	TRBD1	CASSLVLRGPHGYTF	TGTGCCAGCAGCTTAGTTCTCAGGGGGCCCCATGGCTACACCTTC
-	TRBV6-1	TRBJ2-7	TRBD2	CASSEGLAGEGEQYF	TGTGCCAGCAGTGAGGGACTAGCGGGAGAAGGCGAGCAGTACTTC
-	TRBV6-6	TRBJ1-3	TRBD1	CASSWETGTNTIYF	TGTGCCAGCAGTTGGGAGACAGGGACGAACACCATATATTTT
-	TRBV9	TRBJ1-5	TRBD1	CASSVGGTADQPQHF	TGTGCCAGCAGCGTAGGGGGGACAGCAGATCAGCCCCAGCATTTT
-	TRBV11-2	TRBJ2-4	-	CASSPTGGSLGGQRNIQYF	TGTGCCAGCAGCCCAACGGGAGGCTCATTAGGGGGACAAAGAAACATTCAGTACTTC
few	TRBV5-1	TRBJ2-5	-	CASSFEGETQYF	TGCGCCAGCAGCTTCGAGGGAGAGACCCAGTACTTC
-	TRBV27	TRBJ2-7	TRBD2	CASSLSLGTAGGENNEQYF	TGTGCCAGCAGTTTATCTTTGGGGACAGCGGGAGGGGAGAACAACGAGCAGTACTTC
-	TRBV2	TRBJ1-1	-	CASSDPSDFTEAFF	TGTGCCAGCAGTGATCCCTCCGACTTTACTGAAGCTTTCTTT
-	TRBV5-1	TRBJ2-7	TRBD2	CASRLAGGSSYEQYF	TGCGCCAGCAGACTAGCGGGAGGGAGCTCCTACGAGCAGTACTTC
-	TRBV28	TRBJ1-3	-	CASSFREYGNTIYF	TGTGCCAGCAGTTTTCGAGAGTATGGAAACACCATATATTTT
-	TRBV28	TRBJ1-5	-	CASRYLGEGPQHF	TGTGCCAGCAGGTATTTAGGGGAAGGGCCCCAGCATTTT
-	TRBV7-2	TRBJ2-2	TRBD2	CASSWGLAGLNTGELFF	TGTGCCAGCAGCTGGGGACTAGCGGGCCTAAACACCGGGGAGCTGTTTTTT
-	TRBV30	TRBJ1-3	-	CASGTGNTIYF	TGTGCTTCAGGGACTGGAAACACCATATATTTT
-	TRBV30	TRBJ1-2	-	CAWSITRGSYTF	TGTGCCTGGAGTATAACCAGGGGAAGCTACACCTTC